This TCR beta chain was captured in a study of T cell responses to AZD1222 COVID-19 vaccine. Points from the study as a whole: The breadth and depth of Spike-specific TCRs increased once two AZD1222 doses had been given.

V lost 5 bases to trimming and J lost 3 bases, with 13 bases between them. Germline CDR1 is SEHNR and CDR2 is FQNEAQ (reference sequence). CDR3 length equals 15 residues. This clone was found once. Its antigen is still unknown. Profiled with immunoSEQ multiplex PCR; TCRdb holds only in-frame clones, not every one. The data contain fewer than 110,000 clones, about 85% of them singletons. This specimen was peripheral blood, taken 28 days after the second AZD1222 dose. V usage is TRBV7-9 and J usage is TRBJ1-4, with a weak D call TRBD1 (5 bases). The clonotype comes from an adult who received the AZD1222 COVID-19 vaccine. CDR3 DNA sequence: TGTGCCAGCAGCAAAGGGACCAACGCTAATGAAAAACTGTTTTTT. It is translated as CASSKGTNANEKLFF.